These T cell receptor beta chains were read from a single sample in a study of T cell responses to AZD1222 COVID-19 vaccine. Libraries were prepared by immunoSEQ multiplex PCR; TCRdb keeps only in-frame clonotypes and omits some of them. The data contain some 95,000 clones, about 89% of them singletons. The sample consisted of peripheral blood, taken on day 0 of AZD1222 vaccination. The receptor source for this set is an adult in good health. Each CDR3 is given with its conserved first and last residue. Each record gives: D gene, clone size, J gene, V gene, CDR3 length, CDR3 DNA, CDR3 protein. A D gene is named only where the DNA matches it firmly. Clone size, where shown, is once, few, many, or a class for clones that have expanded.

>TRBD1|.|TRBJ2-7|TRBV18|15
TGTGCCAGCTCACCTGTCACAGGGGGTGCCTACGAGCAGTACTTC
CASSPVTGGAYEQYF
>.|.|TRBJ1-2|TRBV3-1/TRBV3-2|15
TGTGCCAGCAGCCTTTTTATTTTGGCCAAGGGAGGCTACACCTTC
CASSLFILAKGGYTF
>TRBD1|.|TRBJ1-3|TRBV11-2|15
TGTGCCAGCAGCTACAGGGGGTTTATTCGAAACACCATATATTTT
CASSYRGFIRNTIYF
>TRBD1|few|TRBJ2-2|TRBV6-2/TRBV6-3|18
TGTGCCAGCAGTGCCTATAAGGGACAGGGGGCTAACACCGGGGAGCTGTTTTTT
CASSAYKGQGANTGELFF
>.|.|TRBJ2-3|TRBV6-5|12
TGTGCCAGCAGGCCTATCTTGGATACGCAGTATTTT
CASRPILDTQYF
>.|.|TRBJ2-3|TRBV29-1|14
TGCAGCGTTGTGGCCTTGACTAGCACAGATACGCAGTATTTT
CSVVALTSTDTQYF
>.|few|TRBJ2-7|TRBV2|12
TGTGCCAGCAGTGAAGAGTTGTGGGAGCAGTACTTC
CASSEELWEQYF
>.|.|TRBJ2-7|TRBV3-1/TRBV3-2|14
TGTGCCAGCAGCACGCGACAGTACACCTACGAGCAGTACTTC
CASSTRQYTYEQYF
>.|.|TRBJ1-2|TRBV7-9|12
TGTGCCAGCAGCTACGGCCCGACCGGCTACACCTTC
CASSYGPTGYTF
>.|.|TRBJ1-1|TRBV28|13
TGTGCCAGCAGTTTTACAGAGAACACTGAAGCTTTCTTT
CASSFTENTEAFF
>.|once|TRBJ1-2|TRBV7-2|15
TGTGCCAGCAGCTTAAAGGCTACCGGGGGGGACGGCTACACCTTC
CASSLKATGGDGYTF
>.|.|TRBJ2-2|TRBV28|12
TGTGCCAGCAGTTCGTCGTACGGGGAGCTGTTTTTT
CASSSSYGELFF
>.|.|TRBJ1-1|TRBV7-9|14
TGTGCCAGCAGTAAAGGGGATTTGAACACTGAAGCTTTCTTT
CASSKGDLNTEAFF
>.|.|TRBJ1-2|TRBV2|14
TGTGCCAGCCGAACGCAGACAACCTCCTATGGCTACACCTTC
CASRTQTTSYGYTF
>.|.|TRBJ1-2|TRBV5-5|14
TGTGCCAGCAGCTTGGGGGGGAGTAACTATGGCTACACCTTC
CASSLGGSNYGYTF
>TRBD1|.|TRBJ2-1|TRBV12-5|20
TGTGCTAGTGGTTTGGCTCCCCTTCCCCTCACAGGGGATTTATACAATGAGCAGTTCTTC
CASGLAPLPLTGDLYNEQFF
>.|.|TRBJ1-2|TRBV10-1|13
TGCGCCAGCAGTGGAAGTCCCAACTATGGCTACACCTTC
CASSGSPNYGYTF
>.|.|TRBJ1-2|TRBV7-9|14
TGTGCCAGCGATCGTGCGGGGGGGACCGAGGGCTACACCTTC
CASDRAGGTEGYTF
>.|.|TRBJ1-1|TRBV7-8|14
TGTGCCAGCAGTTCTACGGAGAGGAACACTGAAGCTTTCTTT
CASSSTERNTEAFF
>TRBD1|.|TRBJ1-1|TRBV7-3|14
TGTGCCAGCAGCTCACAGGGGGCCAACACTGAAGCTTTCTTT
CASSSQGANTEAFF
>.|.|TRBJ1-5|TRBV13|14
TGTGCCAGCAGCATAAACAGGGCGAACCAGCCCCAGCATTTT
CASSINRANQPQHF
>.|few|TRBJ1-1|TRBV2|15
TGTGCCAGCAGTGAAGAGCAGCTTACTAACACTGAAGCTTTCTTT
CASSEEQLTNTEAFF
>TRBD1|.|TRBJ2-7|TRBV18|15
TGTGCCAGCTCACCCGACAGGGGTCCTTACTACGAGCAGTACTTC
CASSPDRGPYYEQYF
>.|.|TRBJ2-6|TRBV9|17
TGTGCCAGCAGCGTGGGCGGGGGACATTCTGGGGCCAACGTCCTGACTTTC
CASSVGGGHSGANVLTF
>TRBD1|.|TRBJ1-6|TRBV27|15
TGTGCCAGCAGTCGCACCGGGACAGATAATTCACCCCTCCACTTT
CASSRTGTDNSPLHF
>.|.|TRBJ2-3|TRBV5-1|13
TGCGCCAGCAGCTTGGTACCGGGAGATACGCAGTATTTT
CASSLVPGDTQYF
>.|.|TRBJ2-1|TRBV7-8|12
TGTGCCAGCAGCCCCCCGGGCAATGAGCAGTTCTTC
CASSPPGNEQFF
>.|.|TRBJ2-1|TRBV9|16
TGTGCCAGCAGCCCCTCCCCACGAGAGGGGGGGCGGGAGCAGTTCTTC
CASSPSPREGGREQFF
>.|.|TRBJ1-2|TRBV13|13
TGTGCCAGCAGCCGCCGGACAGACTATGGCTACACCTTC
CASSRRTDYGYTF
>TRBD2|.|TRBJ2-5|TRBV5-1|15
TGCGCCAGCAGCTTTCCCAGCGGGGGACGAGAGACCCAGTACTTC
CASSFPSGGRETQYF
>.|.|TRBJ2-7|TRBV2|15
TGTGCCAGCAGTGAAGTTCATGGGTCTACGAACGAGCAGTACTTC
CASSEVHGSTNEQYF
>TRBD1|.|TRBJ1-2|TRBV30|12
TGTGCCCTCAGTAGGCAGGGGGCCGGCTACACCTTC
CALSRQGAGYTF
>.|.|TRBJ1-2|TRBV21-1|17
TGTGCCAGCAGCAAAGCGCTTTCGGAGGGGGCTAACTATGGCTACACCTTC
CASSKALSEGANYGYTF
>.|.|TRBJ2-3|TRBV2|14
TGTGCCAGCAGCGGGACGGTTCGTACAGATACGCAGTATTTT
CASSGTVRTDTQYF
>TRBD1|.|TRBJ2-1|TRBV7-9|15
TGTGCCAGCTCCCTCCGGGACAGGGTTTACAATGAGCAGTTCTTC
CASSLRDRVYNEQFF
>.|.|TRBJ1-2|TRBV6-2/TRBV6-3|14
TGTGCCAGCAGTTACTCGGGGGGACTGAATGGCTACACCTTC
CASSYSGGLNGYTF
>TRBD1|.|TRBJ2-1|TRBV19|16
TGTGCCAGTAGTAGGCAACCGGGACAGGGGGGCAATGAGCAGTTCTTC
CASSRQPGQGGNEQFF
>.|.|TRBJ1-2|TRBV30|12
TGTGCCTGGAGTCGGGGTAACTATGGCTACACCTTC
CAWSRGNYGYTF
>TRBD2|.|TRBJ2-1|TRBV11-2|16
TGTGCCAGCAGGGCGTCGCCGGGACTAAAATACAATGAGCAGTTCTTC
CASRASPGLKYNEQFF
>.|few|TRBJ1-5|TRBV2|14
TGTGCCAGCAGTGAGGAAGGGGAGTATCAGCCCCAGCATTTT
CASSEEGEYQPQHF
>TRBD2|.|TRBJ2-2|TRBV9|18
TGTGCCAGCAGCGGATCTTCATCCAGCGGGGGGTACACCGGGGAGCTGTTTTTT
CASSGSSSSGGYTGELFF
>.|.|TRBJ2-5|TRBV20-1|11
TGCAGTGAACAGATCCAAGAGACCCAGTACTTC
CSEQIQETQYF
>.|.|TRBJ2-2|TRBV12-3/TRBV12-4|13
TGTGCCAGCAGTCCAGGGGAGGGCGGGGAGCTGTTTTTT
CASSPGEGGELFF
>.|.|TRBJ1-2|TRBV27|15
TGTGCCAGCAGTTTATATGACGGGAGCTTATATGGCTACACCTTC
CASSLYDGSLYGYTF
>.|.|TRBJ1-4|TRBV30|11
TGTGCCTGGAGGCAGAATGAAAAACTGTTTTTT
CAWRQNEKLFF
>.|.|TRBJ2-7|TRBV6-5|15
TGTGCCAGCAGTTACTCGACTCAGCAAGGCTACGAGCAGTACTTC
CASSYSTQQGYEQYF
>.|.|TRBJ2-7|TRBV5-6|13
TGTGCCAGCAGCTTACAGAGTTCCTACGAGCAGTACTTC
CASSLQSSYEQYF
>.|.|TRBJ2-3|TRBV28|14
TGTGCCAGCAGTGCGGGTCTCCCCCCAGATACGCAGTATTTT
CASSAGLPPDTQYF
>TRBD2|.|TRBJ2-7|TRBV2|13
TGTGCCAGCAGTGAAGGACTAGCGGGGCAGCAGTACTTC
CASSEGLAGQQYF
>TRBD2|.|TRBJ2-5|TRBV5-8|16
TGTGCCACGGCGGTGGGGGATAGCGGGGCCCAAGAGACCCAGTACTTC
CATAVGDSGAQETQYF
>TRBD1|.|TRBJ1-2|TRBV19|13
TGTGCCAGTAGTACCGGGACAGGGAGTGGCTACACCTTC
CASSTGTGSGYTF
>.|.|TRBJ1-6|TRBV18|14
TGTGCCAGCTCACCACGGGTTACGGATTCACCCCTCCACTTT
CASSPRVTDSPLHF
>TRBD2|.|TRBJ2-1|TRBV6-5|15
TGTGCCAGCAGTCTCCGGGGGGGCAAATACAATGAGCAGTTCTTC
CASSLRGGKYNEQFF
>.|few|TRBJ1-3|TRBV24-1|15
TGTGCCACCAGTCCTGGCCAGGGGCCCGGAAACACCATATATTTT
CATSPGQGPGNTIYF
>.|.|TRBJ1-2|TRBV11-2|15
TGTGCCAGCAGCTCCCCGCGAGGTAGCCTCTATGGCTACACCTTC
CASSSPRGSLYGYTF
>.|.|TRBJ2-1|TRBV4-3|16
TGCGCCAGCAGCCCCATTCGGGAGAGCTCCTACAATGAGCAGTTCTTC
CASSPIRESSYNEQFF
>TRBD2|.|TRBJ2-1|TRBV4-1|16
TGCGCCAGCAGCCAAGATGGGAATTACGGGGGGGATGAGCAGTTCTTC
CASSQDGNYGGDEQFF